This T cell receptor beta chain was identified during a study of cytomegalovirus exposure and HLA in healthy donors. General observations from the study: A prior analysis recorded that most TCR beta V segments were productive about 87% or about 30% of the time. Most TCR sequences proved rare, with some public TCRs found in many donors.

The trim removed 4 bases at V and 3 bases at J, leaving 1 base unmatched. CDR3 size: 14 residues. CDR1 is SGDLS, CDR2 YYNGEE, per germline. This clone was counted only a few times. As yet, its antigen is unknown. The same CDR3 is also encoded by other DNA sequences in this sample. PCR was performed using 60 Vbeta and 13 Jbeta primers. Per the original methods: The count from a later analysis was tens of millions of unique TCR beta chains, approximately 9.9 million of them shared. Libraries were prepared by immunoSEQ multiplex PCR; TCRdb keeps only in-frame clonotypes and omits some of them. V, J and clone size derive from that table, while D and trimming were established from the DNA sequence. Found here are about 140,000 clones, about 73% of them singletons; the top ten hold 2% to 2.5%.

The chain recombines TRBV9 with TRBJ2-3, with 11 bases lining up with TRBD2. The sample consisted of PBMCs. The source is a woman in her fifties or sixties in good health and CMV-seropositive. The DNA for the CDR3 is TGTGCCAGCAGCCCTAGCGGGAGGACAGATACGCAGTATTTT. It codes for CASSPSGRTDTQYF.